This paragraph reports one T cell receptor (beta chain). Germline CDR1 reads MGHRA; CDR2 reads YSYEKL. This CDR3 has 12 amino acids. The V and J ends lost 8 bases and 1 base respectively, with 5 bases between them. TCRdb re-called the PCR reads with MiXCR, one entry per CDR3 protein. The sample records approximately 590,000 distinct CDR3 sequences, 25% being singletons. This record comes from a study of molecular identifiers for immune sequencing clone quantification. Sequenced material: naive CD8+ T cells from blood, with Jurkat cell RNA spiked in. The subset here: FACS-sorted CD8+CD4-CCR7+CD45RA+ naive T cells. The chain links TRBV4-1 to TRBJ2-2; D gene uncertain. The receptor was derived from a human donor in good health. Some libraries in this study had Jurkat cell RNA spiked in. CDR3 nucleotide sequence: TGCGCCAGCCGGCAGAACACCGGGGAGCTGTTTTTT. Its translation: CASRQNTGELFF.